Included here is one T cell receptor beta chain sequence, with context. The antigen is not known. These data come from a study of CD8+CD57+ T cells in acquired aplastic anemia. On the study more broadly: Average DNA yield from sorted CD4+ and CD8+ cells was around 3.2 ug.

CD8+CD57+ cell expansion had been shown by flow cytometry in patients chosen for sequencing. Diagnosis of severe acquired aplastic anemia applied to all patients. The CDR3 is 11 amino acids. Germline V gene data show CDR1 as SNHLY and CDR2 as FYNNEI. Between the trimmed V and J ends, which lost 5 bases and 9 bases, there was a span of 10 bases. Genomic DNA constituted the template upon which TCR beta VDJ and CDR3 profiling was performed. TCRdb analysed the reads with MiXCR anew, one entry per CDR3 protein. This sample has 100,000 to 150,000 distinct CDR3 sequences; 30% to 45% occur once, and the top ten carry around 2.7%. Study outcomes and limitations: In common between the patients and the controls were around 30 CD8+ CDR3 sequences. Significant differences in CD8+ Simpson's diversity were not observed between patients and controls.

The sequence derives from a human donor with aplastic anemia. Sequenced input: sorted CD4+, CD8+, or CD8+CD57+ T cells (not recorded which) from PBMCs. The chain combines TRBV2 with TRBJ1-1; maybe TRBD1 (6 bases). This chain's CDR3 is CASSLQGKAFF. The CDR3 region has the DNA TGTGCCAGCAGTCTACAGGGTAAAGCTTTCTTT. The variable domain in full, completed from reference TRBV2 and TRBJ1-1, reads EPEVTQTPSHQVTQMGQEVILRCVPISNHLYFYWYRQILGQKVEFLVSFYNNEISEKSEIFDDQFSVERPDGSNFTLKIRSTKLEDSAMYFCASSLQGKAFFGQGTRLTVV.